The entry below describes one T cell receptor beta chain. Its antigen is as yet unknown. This sample is part of a study of OX40 agonist ivuxolimab in advanced cancers. Enrollment shut out patients with autoimmune disease history or systemic immunosuppression. The germline V and J ends were trimmed by 5 bases and 2 bases, with 12 bases remaining between them. This CDR3 has 14 amino acids. Per germline, CDR1 MDHEN and CDR2 SYDVKM. Sequencing was performed with immunoSEQ multiplex PCR; in TCRdb, only in-frame clones are kept and a portion is missing. Of around 79,000 clones listed, around nine tenths are singletons. Study-wide findings and caveats: On average, a greater number of expanded clones characterised CD8+ T cells relative to CD4+. Several nonresponders also turned out to have low normalized T-cell clonal expansion.

This receptor was obtained from an adult with an advanced solid tumor such as melanoma, head and neck, liver or kidney cancer. The V call is TRBV28, the J call TRBJ1-2; tentatively, D is TRBD1 (5 bases). Sequencing used CD4+ or CD8+ T cells sorted from blood, obtained in a trial of the OX40 agonist ivuxolimab. CDR3 in amino acids: CASSPAGTNYGYTF. CDR3 sequence (DNA): TGTGCCAGCAGTCCCGCCGGGACGAACTATGGCTACACCTTC.